This entry features one TCR beta chain sequence. Its antigen is still unknown. One junction end disagrees with the germline gene, perhaps due to a read error. These data are taken from a study of shared clonotypes between healthy human individuals. Terminally differentiated effector memory CD45RA+ cells were excluded from the naive CD8 cells, which were CD45RO-negative and positively selected for CCR7. At deep level, the assay was performed. Assay: immunoSEQ multiplex PCR; the TCRdb copy retains only in-frame clones and omits some. The sample records about 2.2 million clones, about 94% being singletons. The study's findings and limits: Against clonotypes common to all four donors, non-shared ones had lower generation probabilities.

Germline V lookup: CDR1 MGHDK, CDR2 SYGVNS. This CDR3 comprises 14 residues. This TCR was sampled from a man between 18 and 35 years old in good health. Some clones in this sample may be carry-over from other donors' samples. The rearrangement joins TRBV25-1 to TRBJ2-1; TRBD1 matches at 7 bases. Sequenced material: naive CD8+ T cells from PBMCs. CDR3 coding DNA: TGTGCCAGCAGTGGAGAGGGGGCGGACAATCAGCAGTTCTTC. Its translation is CASSGEGADNQQFF.